This T cell receptor beta chain was captured in a study of cytomegalovirus exposure and HLA in healthy donors. General study results and limits: In an earlier analysis, in some 500 donors, most V segments appeared productive either ~90% or ~30% of the time. Later analysis associated a missense DCLRE1C variant with TCR beta V- and J-gene trimming.

This clone was picked up a small number of times. The antigen remains unidentified. Trimming took 1 base from V and 3 from J; bases not matched to a gene: 7. The CDR3 has 17 amino acids. Germline V gene sequence: CDR1 SGHTA, CDR2 FQGTGA. A multiplex PCR was run with 60 Vbeta primers and 13 Jbeta primers. As originally analysed: Later reanalysis found around 84 million unique TCR beta chains, 10 million to 12 million of them shared. TCRdb keeps only in-frame clones here, not all; method: immunoSEQ multiplex PCR. Clonal size and the V and J genes are those of that table, whereas D and trimming came from the DNA. This sample has 150,000 to 200,000 clones, with 77% found just once.

The specimen sequenced was PBMCs. The J gene is TRBJ2-3, the V gene TRBV7-3, with 10 bases lining up with TRBD2. The sequence came from a man younger than 30 in good health and CMV-seronegative. CDR3 in amino acids: CASSLMGLAGATDTQYF. DNA for the CDR3: TGTGCCAGCAGCTTAATGGGTCTAGCGGGAGCAACAGATACGCAGTATTTT. Combining the CDR3 with reference TRBV7-3 and TRBJ2-3 gives the whole variable domain GAGVSQTPSNKVTEKGKYVELRCDPISGHTALYWYRQSLGQGPEFLIYFQGTGAADDSGLPNDRFFAVRPEGSVSTLKIQRTERGDSAVYLCASSLMGLAGATDTQYFGPGTRLTVL.